This TCR beta chain was identified in a study of preoperative IRX-2 immunotherapy in early breast cancer (dated by TCRdb to between 2017 and 2020). The treatment or condition label, as the study defines it: preoperative locoregional IRX-2 cytokine immunotherapy. The samples were obtained from a phase Ib study that tested preoperative, locoregional IRX-2 cytokine immunotherapy meant to prime immune responses. Donors were patients with early-stage breast cancer who received IRX-2 before surgery. For this chain, trimming is 4 bases at the V end and 5 bases at the J end, and the number of junction bases without a gene match is 7. The CDR3 covers 16 residues, taking in both the cysteine and the phenylalanine. Only the CDR3 region is kept as DNA, spanning 48 bases read in frame from base 1. Taken from the germline V gene, the CDR1 and CDR2 loops are WSHSY and SAAADI. Library construction relied on the immunoSEQ multiplex PCR assay. As stored in TCRdb, this immuneACCESS dataset retains in-frame rearrangements with V and J assigned. A fraction of the clones does not appear; measured against another copy, unresolved V genes explain less than half of the discrepancy, and the remainder lacks a known reason. This sample holds about 34,000 clones; about 95% were observed only once. The ten largest clones add up to roughly 6.5% of the sample.

Note on this clone: The clone's antigen remains unknown. Base-call qualities are not available, and no considerably larger clone is one nucleotide away.

The sequence joins TRBV10-2 to TRBJ1-5, with 11 junctional bases fitting TRBD1. This TCR was recovered from a human donor with breast cancer. Sampling was conducted from a patient treated with IRX-2 immunotherapy. CDR3 reads: CASSGWGQGGYQPQHF. The sequenced DNA: TGCGCCAGCAGTGGTTGGGGACAGGGGGGTTATCAGCCCCAGCATTTT.